This T cell receptor beta chain is from a study of T cells in Graves' hyperthyroidism and ophthalmopathy (dated by TCRdb to between 2018 and 2021). About the study as a whole: Peripheral blood samples were taken at initial diagnosis, before any treatment was given. To identify TCR V-J signatures that set the groups apart, the researchers used a discovery cohort of more than 95 patients, made up of approximately 43 with Graves' ophthalmopathy and around 58 with stable Graves' hyperthyroidism. Prospective prediction of ophthalmopathy was tested in an independent validation cohort consisting of 18 hyperthyroidism patients and 15 to 17 patients who later progressed to ophthalmopathy. The 75 to 100 discovery patients were divided at random into training and test sets in a 7:3 ratio. Thyroid tissue and blood T-cell repertoires from several Graves' hyperthyroidism patients were also compared in the study. After blood sampling, hyperthyroidism patients were treated with methimazole at a starting dose of 30 mg daily, and ophthalmopathy patients were treated with high-dose intravenous methylprednisolone. The paper describes TCR Vbeta CDR3 sequencing of more than 120 peripheral blood samples, made up of some 40 ophthalmopathy patients, 70 to 75 hyperthyroidism patients and about 17 progressor patients. General study outcomes and caveats: Sample size was not statistically predetermined, and investigators were not blinded to group allocation. Most expanded thyroid clonotypes (frequency above 0.001) were also detected in blood, a finding suggesting that blood repertoires may reflect thyroid immune responses. A model built on a 13 V-J signature distinguished ophthalmopathy from stable hyperthyroidism, reaching 87.88% sensitivity and around 81% specificity in cross-validation and 80%/75% in testing. In validation, progression to ophthalmopathy was predicted by the model with roughly 69% sensitivity and roughly 76% specificity, a median of roughly 6 months before onset.

In the case of this clonotype: It has no known antigen specificity. Per-nucleotide qualities are absent, and no much larger clonotype sits a single base away.

Moderately to severely active disease, a Clinical Activity Score of at least 3, a NOSPECS grade of at least 4, and a duration under 3 months were present in ophthalmopathy patients. Exclusion was applied to patients with uncontrolled infections, other autoimmune diseases, pregnancy or lactation. Diagnoses were based on clinical symptoms, serum thyroxine and TRAb, thyroid ultrasound and orbital computed tomography. PBMCs were isolated from more than 8 ml of fresh peripheral blood by Ficoll-Paque density gradient centrifugation. Total RNA was extracted with Trizol reagent, and quality was checked on an Agilent 2100 Bioanalyzer. Via the germline V gene (reference sequence), CDR1 is LGHDT and CDR2 YNNKEL. From its cysteine to its phenylalanine, the CDR3 spans 17 amino acids. The DNA shown is the 51-base CDR3, in frame from base 1. A distance of 14 bases separates the germline ends of V and J, which lose 0 bases and 0 bases respectively.

Amplification of TCR beta CDR3 regions was carried out from RNA transcripts. The first round of RT-PCR for the TCR CDR3 was performed with the HTBI primer set and the Qiagen OneStep RT-PCR kit. A second multiplex PCR round built the libraries, followed by size selection and purification. Paired-end sequencing of the libraries was performed with 100 bp reads on an Illumina HiSeq2000. As for the original processing: SOAPnuke was used to process the raw data, removing reads that contained adapters or uncalled bases, had a mean Phred below 15, or lacked an exact match to the constant primer or identifier. COPE v1.2.5 was used to merge the high-quality paired reads, and each unique nucleotide sequence was defined as a clonotype. MiTCR v1.1 was used to align clonotypes to the IMGT TRBV, TRBD and TRBJ reference segments. Only V-J combinations with frequency above 0.0001, covering 98% to 99.2% of repertoires, were analysed. The TCS score was defined as the ratio of F50 (clonal expansion) to E x V (chaos), calculated using BLOSUM62-based TCRdist between CDR3 peptides within each V-J. Welch's t-statistics and random forest reduced some 510 V-J features to about 12, which were used in a naive Bayes classifier (R e1071). Starting from the raw public reads, TCRdb applied fastp trimming at Q25, assembled clones with MiXCR and retained in-frame beta chains. Every entry covers one CDR3 protein and lists the most common genes and DNA from its rows. TCRdb, rather than the study authors, made the V and J calls. For this sample the table gives about 290,000 distinct CDR3 sequences, of which roughly 19% were detected only once. Approximately 37% of the sample is in the top ten clones.

The sequence derives from a man aged 45 to 65 with Graves' ophthalmopathy. The chain uses TRBV3-1 and TRBJ1-1, with the D gene uncertain. Material: blood. The DNA is as follows: TGTGCCAGCAGCCAAGAAATTTTGGGTACCCTGAACACTGAAGCTTTCTTT. It encodes CASSQEILGTLNTEAFF.